This TCR beta chain was retrieved from a study of blood T cell repertoires in COVID-19. Across the study: Specimens from acute and convalescent COVID-19 originated in the United States, Italy and Spain. The analysed material was cDNA or gDNA that came from T cells, B-cell-depleted T cells, or PBMCs.

As handled by the study authors: Using reference gene primer amplification, nucleated cell counts were estimated. This table comes from immunoSEQ multiplex PCR, and its TCRdb copy is limited to in-frame clones, with some not included. V and J calls and clone size come straight from that table; D and trimming were deduced from the DNA. The sample carries 70,000 to 85,000 clones, about 88% recorded once. Germline V gene lookup returns CDR1 SGHKS and CDR2 YYEKEE (reference sequence). The germline V and J ends were trimmed by 2 bases and 7 bases, with 13 bases remaining between them. CDR3 length equals 14 residues.

The chain links TRBV5-5 to TRBJ2-1; D is possibly TRBD2 (6 bases). Sequencing was performed on peripheral blood. The source is a man between 65 and 79 years old with active or convalescent COVID-19. CDR3 residues: CASSFSTSPNEQFF. The CDR3 DNA is TGTGCCAGCAGCTTTAGTACTAGCCCGAATGAGCAGTTCTTC.